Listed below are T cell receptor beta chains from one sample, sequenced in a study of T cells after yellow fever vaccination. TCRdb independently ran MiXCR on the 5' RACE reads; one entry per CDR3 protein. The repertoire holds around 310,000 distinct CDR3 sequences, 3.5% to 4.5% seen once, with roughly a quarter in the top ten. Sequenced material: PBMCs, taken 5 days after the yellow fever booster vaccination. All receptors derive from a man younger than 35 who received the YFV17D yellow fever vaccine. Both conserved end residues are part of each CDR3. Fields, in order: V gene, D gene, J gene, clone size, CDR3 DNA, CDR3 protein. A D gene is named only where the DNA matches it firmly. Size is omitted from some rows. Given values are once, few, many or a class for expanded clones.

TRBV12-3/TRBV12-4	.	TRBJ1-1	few	TGTGCCAGCAGCCGCCCCAGGGCCTTGAACACTGAAGCTTTCTTT	CASSRPRALNTEAFF
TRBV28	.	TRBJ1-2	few	TGTGCCAGCAGTTTTATACGGGAAGAGGGTGGCTACACCTTC	CASSFIREEGGYTF
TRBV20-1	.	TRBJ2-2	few	TGCAGTGCTAGTATTTACGCCGGGGAGCTGTTTTTT	CSASIYAGELFF
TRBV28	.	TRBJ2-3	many	TGTGCCAGCAGTCAGTCAGATACGCAGTATTTT	CASSQSDTQYF
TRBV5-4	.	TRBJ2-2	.	TGTGCCAGCAGCTTATCAGCGACAGACACCGGGGAGCTGTTTTTT	CASSLSATDTGELFF
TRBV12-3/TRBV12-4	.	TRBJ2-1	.	TGTGCCAGCAGGAGACTAGAGGGCGATGAGCAGTTCTTC	CASRRLEGDEQFF
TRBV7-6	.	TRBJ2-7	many	TGTGCCAGCAGCTCAGGCACGCGGGGCTCCTACGAGCAGTACTTC	CASSSGTRGSYEQYF
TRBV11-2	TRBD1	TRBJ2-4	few	TGTGCCAGCAGCCACGAGTATCAAAGGACAGGGCGCCAAAACATTCAGTACTTC	CASSHEYQRTGRQNIQYF
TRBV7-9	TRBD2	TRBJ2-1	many	TGTGCCAGCCTAGCGGGGGACCCCTCCTACAATGAGCAGTTCTTC	CASLAGDPSYNEQFF
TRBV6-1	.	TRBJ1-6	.	TGTGCCAGCACAACCAGCTCCTATAATTCACCCCTCCACTTT	CASTTSSYNSPLHF
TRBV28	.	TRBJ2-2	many	TGTGCCAGCAGGTTTATTAGCGGGGAGCTGTTTTTT	CASRFISGELFF
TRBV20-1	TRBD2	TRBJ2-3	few	TGCAGTGCTAGGGGCGGGGGGGCCAATACAGATACGCAGTATTTT	CSARGGGANTDTQYF
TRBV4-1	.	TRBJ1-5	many	TGCGCCAGCAGCCAGGGGGGGCTCGGCAATCAGCCCCAGCATTTT	CASSQGGLGNQPQHF
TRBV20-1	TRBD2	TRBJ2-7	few	TGCAGTGCGATCACGGGGGGGCCCATCGAGCAGTACTTC	CSAITGGPIEQYF
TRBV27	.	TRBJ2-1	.	TGTGCCAGCAGTTTAGGGGGCCGATACAATGAGCAGTTCTTC	CASSLGGRYNEQFF
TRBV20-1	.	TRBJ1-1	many	TGCAGTGCTAGAGTGAACGAGGGGACTGAAGCTTTCTTT	CSARVNEGTEAFF
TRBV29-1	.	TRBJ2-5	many	TGCAGCGTTGAGGGGATGGGGGGATTGAAGACCCAGTACTTC	CSVEGMGGLKTQYF
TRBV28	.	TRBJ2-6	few	TGTGCCAGCAGTATCGCTCGGACAGCTGGGGCCAACGTCCTGACTTTC	CASSIARTAGANVLTF
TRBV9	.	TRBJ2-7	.	TGTGCCAGCAGCGTCGGTGGGGGTAACCCCCGCGAGCAGTACTTC	CASSVGGGNPREQYF
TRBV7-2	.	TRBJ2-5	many	TGTGCCAGCAGCCCTGACAGGAGGAAAGAGACCCAGTACTTC	CASSPDRRKETQYF
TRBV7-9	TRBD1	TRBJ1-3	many	TGTGCCAGCAGCTTCCAGGGGGGACGCTCTGGAAACACCATATATTTT	CASSFQGGRSGNTIYF
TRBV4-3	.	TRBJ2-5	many	TGCGCCACCCCAGACTTGCCACAAGAGACCCAGTACTTC	CATPDLPQETQYF
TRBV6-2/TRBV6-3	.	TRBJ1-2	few	TGTGCCAGCAGTTACTCGATCCGTGTTGGCTACACCTTC	CASSYSIRVGYTF
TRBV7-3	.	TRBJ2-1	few	TGTGCCAGCAGCCGGGACCAGGGGGGTGAGCAGTTCTTC	CASSRDQGGEQFF
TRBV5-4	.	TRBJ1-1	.	TGTGCCAGCAGCCGGAGCCAGGGAGAAGCTTTCTTT	CASSRSQGEAFF
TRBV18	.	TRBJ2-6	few	TGTGCCAGCTCACCCGACGTAGGACAGAGGATCTCTGGGGCCAACGTCCTGACTTTC	CASSPDVGQRISGANVLTF
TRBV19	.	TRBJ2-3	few	TGTGCCAGTAGTTGGGGGGCAGATACGCAGTATTTT	CASSWGADTQYF
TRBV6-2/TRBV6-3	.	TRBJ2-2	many	TGTGCCAGCAGTAGGCGGACGCCGAACACCGGGGAGCTGTTTTTT	CASSRRTPNTGELFF
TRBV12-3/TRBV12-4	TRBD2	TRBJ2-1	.	TGTGCCAGCAGTTGGGCTAGCGGGGGGGCAGGTGAGCAGTTCTTC	CASSWASGGAGEQFF
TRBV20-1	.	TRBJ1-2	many	TGCAGTGCTCAAGACAGGAAGGTGGCAATCGGTGGCTACACCTTC	CSAQDRKVAIGGYTF
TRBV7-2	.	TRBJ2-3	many	TGTGCCAGCAGCCAGCTTGCAGATACGCAGTATTTT	CASSQLADTQYF
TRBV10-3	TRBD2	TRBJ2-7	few	TGTGCCATCAGTGAGCAAACTAGCGGACCCTACGAGCAGTACTTC	CAISEQTSGPYEQYF
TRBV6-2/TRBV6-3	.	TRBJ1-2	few	TGTGCCAGCAGTTACGTTCCAGAGGGAGCCTATGGCTACACCTTC	CASSYVPEGAYGYTF
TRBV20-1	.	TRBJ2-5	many	TGCAGTGCGAGTGGGTCGCTCGGGCGGACCCAGTACTTC	CSASGSLGRTQYF
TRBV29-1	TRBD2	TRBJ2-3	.	TGCAGCGTTGACGGGGGGGCCGATACGCAGTATTTT	CSVDGGADTQYF
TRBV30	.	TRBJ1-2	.	TGTGCCTGGAGTGGGCAGGTGACTTATGGCTACACCTTC	CAWSGQVTYGYTF
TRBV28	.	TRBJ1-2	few	TGTGCCAGCATGACGGGGGGGCTCCACGAAGGCTATGGCTACACCTTC	CASMTGGLHEGYGYTF
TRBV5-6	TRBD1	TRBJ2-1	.	TGTGCCAGCAGCTTGGCGCCCGGGACAGGGTACAATGAGCAGTTCTTC	CASSLAPGTGYNEQFF
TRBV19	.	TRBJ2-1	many	TGTGCCAGTAGTATAAAGCCCCTCTTACAGGGCTACAATGAGCAGTTCTTC	CASSIKPLLQGYNEQFF
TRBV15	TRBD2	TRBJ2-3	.	TGTGCCACCAGCAGATGGGGGACTAGCGGGGGGGCCGCAGATACGCAGTATTTT	CATSRWGTSGGAADTQYF
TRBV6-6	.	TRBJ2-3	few	TGTGCCAGCACCTGGTCCGCCGCAGACGAGGGCCTTCGCACAGATACGCAGTATTTT	CASTWSAADEGLRTDTQYF
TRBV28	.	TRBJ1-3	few	TGTGCCAGTCTAGGGGCAGGTCTCTCTGGAAACACCATATATTTT	CASLGAGLSGNTIYF
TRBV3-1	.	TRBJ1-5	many	TGTGCCAGCAGCCAAGGGACCGTTAGCAATCAGCCCCAGCATTTT	CASSQGTVSNQPQHF
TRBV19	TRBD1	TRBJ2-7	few	TGTGCCAGTAGTACGGGCAGGGGGATATCCTACGAGCAGTACTTC	CASSTGRGISYEQYF
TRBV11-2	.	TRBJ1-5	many	TGTGCCAGCAGCCTCACAGGCTATAGCAATCAGCCCCAGCATTTT	CASSLTGYSNQPQHF
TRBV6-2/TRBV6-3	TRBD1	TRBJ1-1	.	TGTGCCAGCAGTCGACAGGGCGTCACTGAAGCTTTCTTT	CASSRQGVTEAFF
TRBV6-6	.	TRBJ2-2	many	TGTGCCAGCAGTTACTCCTTAGGGGGGGCGGACACCGGGGAGCTGTTTTTT	CASSYSLGGADTGELFF
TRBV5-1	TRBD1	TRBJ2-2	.	TGCGCCAGCAGCCCGGGACAGGGGGAAAGCGGGGAGCTGTTTTTT	CASSPGQGESGELFF
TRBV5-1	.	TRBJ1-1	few	TGCGCCAGCAGCTTGGGTCCGGGATTGGGTCGTGAAGCTTTCTTT	CASSLGPGLGREAFF
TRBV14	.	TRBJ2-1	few	TGTGCCAGCAGCCAAGACGGGACTTACTACAATGAGCAGTTCTTC	CASSQDGTYYNEQFF